This T cell receptor beta chain was captured by sequencing in a study of blood T cell repertoires in COVID-19. Here immunoSEQ multiplex PCR was the method, and the copy in TCRdb shows in-frame clones only, minus some. The sample has roughly 160,000 clones, roughly 84% seen once. The table lists this clone with a count of one. What was sequenced was peripheral blood. The sequence was collected from a man in his forties or fifties with acute or convalescent COVID-19.

Here the CDR3 reads CASSLGTGGLFNEKLFF. The CDR3 region has the DNA TGTGCCAGCAGCTTAGGGACAGGGGGCTTGTTTAATGAAAAACTGTTTTTT. The V and J genes are TRBV7-9 and TRBJ1-4, with 11 bases fitting TRBD1. V shed 1 base and J 4 bases; nucleotides not matched to a gene: 5. Per germline, CDR1 SEHNR and CDR2 FQNEAQ (reference sequence). This CDR3 has 17 residues.